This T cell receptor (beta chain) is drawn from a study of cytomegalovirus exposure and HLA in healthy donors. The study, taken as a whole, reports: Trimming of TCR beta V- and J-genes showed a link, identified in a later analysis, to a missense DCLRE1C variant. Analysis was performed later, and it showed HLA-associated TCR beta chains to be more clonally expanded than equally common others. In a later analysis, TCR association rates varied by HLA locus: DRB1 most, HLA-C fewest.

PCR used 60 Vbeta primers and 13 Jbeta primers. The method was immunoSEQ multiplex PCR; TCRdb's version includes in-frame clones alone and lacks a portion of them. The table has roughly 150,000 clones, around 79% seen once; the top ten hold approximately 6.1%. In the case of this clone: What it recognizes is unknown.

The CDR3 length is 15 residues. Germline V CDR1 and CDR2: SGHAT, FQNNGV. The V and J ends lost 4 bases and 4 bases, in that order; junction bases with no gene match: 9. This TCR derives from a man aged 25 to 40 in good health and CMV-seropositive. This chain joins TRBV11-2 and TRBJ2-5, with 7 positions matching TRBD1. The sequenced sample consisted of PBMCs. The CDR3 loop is CASSSRQGLRETQYF. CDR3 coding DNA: TGTGCCAGCAGCTCACGACAGGGCTTGCGAGAGACCCAGTACTTC.